These 10 T cell receptor beta chains were sequenced from one sample in a study of regulatory T cells in long-lasting Graves disease. Construction of the TCR beta libraries employed iRepertoire HTBI primers in conjunction with Arm-PCR of CDR3 regions. TCRdb called the multiplex PCR reads again in MiXCR, with one record for every CDR3 protein. The sample yields a few hundred thousand distinct CDR3 sequences, around 18% seen once. This sample's time point: newly diagnosed GD, antithyroid drugs for less than 3 months. From PBMCs, RNA was extracted and then used to make the TCR library. Sequences were derived from peripheral blood mononuclear cells (PBMCs), sampled at new diagnosis, from a patient treated with antithyroid drugs. Receptor source: a female donor with Graves disease.

There are many counts of this clonotype. In DNA form, the CDR3 reads TGTGCCAGCAGCTATACAGGGGCGAGGGAGACCCAGTACTTC. This encodes CASSYTGARETQYF. The rearrangement joins TRBV5-5 to TRBJ2-5; TRBD1 aligns across 7 bases. The CDR3 consists of 14 residues. J lost 5 bases, V lost 3 bases, and 7 bases had no gene match. Germline CDR1 and CDR2: SGHKS and YYEKEE (reference sequence).

This clonotype came up many times. The V call is TRBV6-5, the J call TRBJ1-1, with D possibly matching TRBD1 (5 bases). V was clipped by 2 bases and J by 6 bases, with 10 bases between them. CDR3 length equals 13 residues. CDR1 MNHEY and CDR2 SVGAGI come from the germline V gene. The CDR3 loop is CASSYGGRAEAFF. The DNA for the CDR3 is TGTGCCAGCAGTTACGGGGGTAGGGCTGAAGCTTTCTTT.

There are many counts of this clonotype. The chain is built from TRBV5-6 and TRBJ2-1; 9 positions match TRBD2. In germline, CDR1 is SGHDT, CDR2 YYEEEE. V shed 4 bases and J 6 bases; nucleotides not matched to a gene: 8. The CDR3 has 15 amino acids. The CDR3 DNA sequence: TGTGCCAGCAGCCGGGGGGCTAGCGGGGTCAATGAGCAGTTCTTC. It translates to CASSRGASGVNEQFF.

This clonotype was counted at least ten times. The chain uses TRBV20-1 and TRBJ2-3; unclear D gene. Trimming removed 6 bases at V and 0 bases at J, with 13 bases between. This CDR3 has 14 residues. The germline gives CDR1 DFQATT, CDR2 SNEGSKA (reference sequence). The CDR3 is CSASGLVSTDTQYF. CDR3 nucleotide sequence: TGCAGTGCCTCGGGCCTCGTAAGCACAGATACGCAGTATTTT.

This clonotype came up many times. This chain links TRBV2 with TRBJ2-1; 11 bases match TRBD2. The V gene's germline CDR1 is SNHLY and CDR2 FYNNEI. Trimming removed 6 bases from V and 7 bases from J; junction bases left unmatched: 5. The CDR3 has 14 residues. The CDR3 nucleotides are TGTGCCAGCAGGTTAGCGGGAGGGTTTAATGAGCAGTTCTTC. This codes for CASRLAGGFNEQFF.

This clonotype showed up many times. A much bigger clone sits one base away, suggesting this may be a read error. The chain joins TRBV11-3 to TRBJ2-5, with 13 nucleotides matching TRBD2. Looked up from germline, CDR1 is SGHNT and CDR2 is YENEEA. The CDR3 consists of 16 residues. The CDR3 is CASSLRLAGGQEIQYF. CDR3 nucleotides: TGTGCCAGCAGCCTGAGACTAGCGGGAGGTCAAGAGATCCAGTACTTC.

This clonotype showed up just a few times. V is TRBV27 and J is TRBJ2-5; 7 nucleotides align to TRBD1. The germline CDR1 and CDR2 sequences are MNHEY and SMNVEV (reference sequence). The CDR3 runs to 16 residues. V shed 6 bases and J 7 bases; nucleotides not matched to a gene: 17. The CDR3: CASSPMLGTGAVTQYF. Written as DNA, the CDR3 is TGTGCCAGCAGCCCTATGCTTGGAACAGGGGCGGTGACCCAGTACTTC.

The chain joins TRBV2 to TRBJ2-1, with 9 nucleotides matching TRBD2. Per germline, CDR1 SNHLY and CDR2 FYNNEI. The V and J ends lost 10 bases and 0 bases, in that order; junction bases with no gene match: 7. This CDR3 region has 15 residues. The CDR3 loop reads CAIRGGRASYNEQFF. The CDR3 nucleotides are TGTGCCATCAGAGGCGGGAGGGCCTCCTACAATGAGCAGTTCTTC.

This clonotype was detected many times. The V and J genes are TRBV24-1 and TRBJ2-1; 14 nucleotides align to TRBD2. There are 17 residues in the CDR3. V gave up 4 bases and J gave up 3 bases; unmatched junction bases: 4. Per germline, CDR1 KGHDR and CDR2 SFDVKD. The CDR3 DNA sequence: TGTGCCACCAGTGAGGGGGGACTAGCGGGAGACTACAATGAGCAGTTCTTC. Translation: CATSEGGLAGDYNEQFF.

Many counts were recorded for this clonotype. The V call is TRBV15, the J call TRBJ1-2, with D unresolved. The V end was cut by 1 base, the J end by 8 bases, with 11 bases between. The CDR3 spans 13 residues. Germline lookup yields CDR1 LNHNV and CDR2 YYDKDF (reference sequence). CDR3 residues: CATSRVGGGGYTF. Here the CDR3 DNA reads TGTGCCACCAGCAGAGTTGGAGGCGGAGGCTACACCTTC. The variable domain in full, completed from reference TRBV15 and TRBJ1-2, reads DAMVIQNPRYQVTQFGKPVTLSCSQTLNHNVMYWYQQKSSQAPKLLFHYYDKDFNNEADTPDNFQSRRPNTSFCFLDIRSPGLGDTAMYLCATSRVGGGGYTFGSGTRLTVV.